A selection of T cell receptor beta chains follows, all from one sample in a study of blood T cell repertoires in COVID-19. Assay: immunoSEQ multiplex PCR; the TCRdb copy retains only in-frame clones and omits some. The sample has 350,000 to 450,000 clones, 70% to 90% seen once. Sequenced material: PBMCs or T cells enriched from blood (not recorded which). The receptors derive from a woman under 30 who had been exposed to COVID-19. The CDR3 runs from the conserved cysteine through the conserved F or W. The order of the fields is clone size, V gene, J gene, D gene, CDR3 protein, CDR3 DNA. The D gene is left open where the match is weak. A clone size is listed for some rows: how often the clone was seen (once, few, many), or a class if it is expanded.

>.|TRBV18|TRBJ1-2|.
CASSPDPRQGGYTF
TGTGCCAGCTCACCGGACCCCCGGCAGGGTGGCTACACCTTC
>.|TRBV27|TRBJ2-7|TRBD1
CASSLKGQFYEQYF
TGTGCCAGCAGTTTAAAGGGACAGTTCTACGAGCAGTACTTC
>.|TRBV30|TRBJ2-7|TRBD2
CAWSWEGHEQYF
TGTGCCTGGAGTTGGGAGGGGCACGAGCAGTACTTC
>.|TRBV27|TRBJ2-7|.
CASSLLPAVAYEQYF
TGTGCCAGCAGTTTGCTCCCAGCGGTAGCCTACGAGCAGTACTTC
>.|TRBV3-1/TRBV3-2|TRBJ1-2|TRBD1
CASSQTTGGLGFYGYTF
TGTGCCAGCAGCCAAACGACAGGGGGCCTGGGGTTCTATGGCTACACCTTC
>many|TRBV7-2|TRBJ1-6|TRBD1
CASSLRTGASPLHF
TGTGCCAGCAGCCTCCGGACAGGGGCTTCACCCCTCCACTTT
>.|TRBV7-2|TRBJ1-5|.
CAGSLEQGFSQPQHF
TGTGCCGGCAGCTTAGAACAGGGTTTTTCTCAGCCCCAGCATTTT
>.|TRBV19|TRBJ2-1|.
CASTRTRGGNEQFF
TGTGCCAGTACACGGACCCGAGGGGGCAATGAGCAGTTCTTC
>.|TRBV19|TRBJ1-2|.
CASSIWDTDGYTF
TGTGCCAGTAGTATATGGGACACCGATGGCTACACCTTC
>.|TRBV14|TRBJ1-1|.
CASSLLRVTEAFF
TGTGCCAGCAGCCTCCTTCGGGTCACTGAAGCTTTCTTT
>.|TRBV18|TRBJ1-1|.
CASSPPRAGDTEAFF
TGTGCCAGCTCACCACCACGGGCGGGGGACACTGAAGCTTTCTTT
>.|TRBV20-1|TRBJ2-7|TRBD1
CSAGPGQAVF
TGCAGTGCGGGGCCGGGACAGGCTGTCTTC
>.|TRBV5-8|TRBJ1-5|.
CASSLRGYSNQPQHF
TGTGCCAGCAGCTTGAGAGGGTATAGCAATCAGCCCCAGCATTTT
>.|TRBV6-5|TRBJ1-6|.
CASSSGTHYNSPLHF
TGTGCCAGCAGTTCCGGGACACACTATAATTCACCCCTCCACTTT
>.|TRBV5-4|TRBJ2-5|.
CASSFGSRGETQYF
TGTGCCAGCAGCTTCGGAAGCAGGGGAGAGACCCAGTACTTC
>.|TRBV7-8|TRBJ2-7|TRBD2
CASSLVVLAGGHYEQYF
TGTGCCAGCAGCTTAGTGGTACTAGCGGGAGGACACTACGAGCAGTACTTC
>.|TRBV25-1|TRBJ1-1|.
CASSENGVGMNTEAFF
TGTGCCAGCAGTGAAAACGGGGTAGGGATGAACACTGAAGCTTTCTTT
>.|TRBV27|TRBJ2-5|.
CASSRLSLETQYF
TGTGCCAGCAGCAGACTATCCCTAGAGACCCAGTACTTC
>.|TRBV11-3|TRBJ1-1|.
CASSLEAGTREAFF
TGTGCCAGCAGCTTAGAGGCGGGGACTCGCGAAGCTTTCTTT
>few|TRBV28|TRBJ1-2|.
CASSLYRVYTF
TGTGCCAGCAGTTTATATCGGGTCTACACCTTC
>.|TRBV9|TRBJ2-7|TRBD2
CASSEGLAASYEQYF
TGTGCCAGCAGCGAAGGACTAGCGGCAAGTTACGAGCAGTACTTC
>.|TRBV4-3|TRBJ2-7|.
CASSQAAGYEQYF
TGCGCCAGCAGCCAAGCGGCGGGATACGAGCAGTACTTC
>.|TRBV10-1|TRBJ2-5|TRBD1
CASRDRDMETQYF
TGCGCCAGCAGGGACAGGGACATGGAGACCCAGTACTTC
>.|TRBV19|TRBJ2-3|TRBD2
CASSSGGGTQYF
TGTGCCAGTAGTTCAGGCGGGGGAACGCAGTATTTT
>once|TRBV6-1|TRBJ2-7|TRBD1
CASSNTGTGSNEQYF
TGTGCCAGCAGTAACACCGGGACAGGGAGCAACGAGCAGTACTTC
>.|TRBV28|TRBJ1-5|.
CASSPSQGWSNQPQHF
TGTGCCAGCAGTCCGTCCCAGGGGTGGAGCAATCAGCCCCAGCATTTT
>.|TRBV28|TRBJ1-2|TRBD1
CASSLFDRGINGYTF
TGTGCCAGCAGTTTATTTGACAGGGGGATAAATGGCTACACCTTC
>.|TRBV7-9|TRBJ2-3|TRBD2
CASTISGGRTDTQYF
TGTGCCAGCACGATTAGCGGGGGGCGAACAGATACGCAGTATTTT
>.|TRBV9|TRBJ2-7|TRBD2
CASSVRSGGSSYEQYF
TGTGCCAGCAGCGTACGGAGCGGGGGGAGCTCCTACGAGCAGTACTTC
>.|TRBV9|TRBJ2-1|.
CASSVGFPTVGNEQFF
TGTGCCAGCAGCGTAGGTTTCCCGACAGTGGGCAATGAGCAGTTCTTC
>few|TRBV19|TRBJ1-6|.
CASRVEAYNSPLHF
TGTGCCAGTAGAGTAGAGGCCTATAATTCACCCCTCCACTTT
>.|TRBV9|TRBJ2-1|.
CASERGIDNEQFF
TGTGCCAGCGAAAGGGGGATAGACAATGAGCAGTTCTTC
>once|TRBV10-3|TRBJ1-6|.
CAISESPSPLHF
TGTGCCATCAGTGAGTCCCCATCACCCCTCCACTTT
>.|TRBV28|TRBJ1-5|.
CASSLPVSNQPQHF
TGTGCCAGCAGTTTGCCGGTTAGCAATCAGCCCCAGCATTTT
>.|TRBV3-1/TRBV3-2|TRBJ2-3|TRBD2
CASSLTSGGADTQYF
TGTGCCAGCAGCCTGACTAGCGGGGGGGCCGATACGCAGTATTTT
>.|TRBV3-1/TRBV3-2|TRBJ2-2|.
CASSPRGDRANTGELFF
TGTGCCAGCAGCCCAAGGGGTGACAGAGCGAACACCGGGGAGCTGTTTTTT
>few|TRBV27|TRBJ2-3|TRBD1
CASRRQGRTDTQYF
TGTGCCAGCAGGCGACAGGGGAGGACAGATACGCAGTATTTT
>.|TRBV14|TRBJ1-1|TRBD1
CASSQGDRLGVSEAFF
TGTGCCAGCAGCCAAGGGGACAGACTGGGGGTTTCTGAAGCTTTCTTT
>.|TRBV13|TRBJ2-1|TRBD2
CASSLGGTIIRNEQFF
TGTGCCAGCAGCTTAGGCGGGACTATCATACGCAATGAGCAGTTCTTC
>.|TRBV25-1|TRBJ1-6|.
CASSASSYNSPLHF
TGTGCCAGCAGCGCTAGCTCCTATAATTCACCCCTCCACTTT